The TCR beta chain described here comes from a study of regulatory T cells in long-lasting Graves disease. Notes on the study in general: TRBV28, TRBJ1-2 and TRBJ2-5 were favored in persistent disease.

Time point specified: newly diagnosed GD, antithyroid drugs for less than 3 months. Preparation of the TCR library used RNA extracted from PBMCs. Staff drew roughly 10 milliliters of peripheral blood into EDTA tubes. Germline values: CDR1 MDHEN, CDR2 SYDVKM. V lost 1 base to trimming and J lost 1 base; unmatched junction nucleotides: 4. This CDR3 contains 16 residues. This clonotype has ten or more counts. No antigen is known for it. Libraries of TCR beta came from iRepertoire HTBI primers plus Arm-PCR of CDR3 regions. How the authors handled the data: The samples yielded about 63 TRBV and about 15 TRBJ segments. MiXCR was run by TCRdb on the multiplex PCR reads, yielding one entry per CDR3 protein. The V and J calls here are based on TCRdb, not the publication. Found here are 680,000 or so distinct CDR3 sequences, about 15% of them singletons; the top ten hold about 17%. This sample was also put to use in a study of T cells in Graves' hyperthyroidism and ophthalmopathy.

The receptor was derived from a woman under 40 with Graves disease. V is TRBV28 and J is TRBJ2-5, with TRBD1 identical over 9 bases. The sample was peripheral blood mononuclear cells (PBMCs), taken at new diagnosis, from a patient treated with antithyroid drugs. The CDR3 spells CASSLLGTGIQETQYF. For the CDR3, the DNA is TGTGCCAGCAGTTTATTGGGGACAGGGATCCAAGAGACCCAGTACTTC.